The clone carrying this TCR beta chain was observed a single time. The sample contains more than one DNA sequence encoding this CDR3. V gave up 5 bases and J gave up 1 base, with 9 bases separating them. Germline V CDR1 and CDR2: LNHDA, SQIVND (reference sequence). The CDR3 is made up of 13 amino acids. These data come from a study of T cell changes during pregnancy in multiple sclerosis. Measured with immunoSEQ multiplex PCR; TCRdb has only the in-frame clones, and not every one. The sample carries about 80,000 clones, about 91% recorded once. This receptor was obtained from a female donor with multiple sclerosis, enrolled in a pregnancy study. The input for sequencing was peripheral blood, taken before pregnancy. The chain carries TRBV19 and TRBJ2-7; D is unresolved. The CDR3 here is CASSQTGSYEQYF. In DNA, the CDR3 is TGTGCCAGTAGTCAAACCGGGTCCTACGAGCAGTACTTC.